The present entry profiles one TCR beta chain with its context. What it binds is unknown. This entry comes from a study of T cells in Graves' hyperthyroidism and ophthalmopathy. The wider study: The initial diagnosis was the point when peripheral blood was collected, ahead of any treatment.

The CDR3 runs 15 residues. CDR1 is SGHTA, CDR2 FQGNSA, per germline. Trimming removed 1 base from V and 3 bases from J; junction bases left unmatched: 3. Authors of the study amplified TCR beta CDR3 regions from RNA transcripts. When the TCR CDR3 underwent first-round RT-PCR, the HTBI primer set was used. TCRdb independently ran MiXCR on the multiplex PCR reads; one entry per CDR3 protein. This table holds about 690,000 distinct CDR3 sequences, roughly 17% found once. Study-wide results and caveats: Using 13 V-J features, a model discriminated ophthalmopathy from stable hyperthyroidism. The blood repertoire included most of the expanded thyroid clonotypes above 0.001.

This TCR came from a man aged 45 to 65 with Graves' hyperthyroidism. V usage is TRBV7-2 and J usage is TRBJ2-7, with 10 bases that match TRBD1. Sequenced input: blood. The CDR3 reads CASSLGRTGGYEQYF. The DNA of the CDR3 is TGTGCCAGCAGCTTAGGACGGACAGGGGGCTACGAGCAGTACTTC.